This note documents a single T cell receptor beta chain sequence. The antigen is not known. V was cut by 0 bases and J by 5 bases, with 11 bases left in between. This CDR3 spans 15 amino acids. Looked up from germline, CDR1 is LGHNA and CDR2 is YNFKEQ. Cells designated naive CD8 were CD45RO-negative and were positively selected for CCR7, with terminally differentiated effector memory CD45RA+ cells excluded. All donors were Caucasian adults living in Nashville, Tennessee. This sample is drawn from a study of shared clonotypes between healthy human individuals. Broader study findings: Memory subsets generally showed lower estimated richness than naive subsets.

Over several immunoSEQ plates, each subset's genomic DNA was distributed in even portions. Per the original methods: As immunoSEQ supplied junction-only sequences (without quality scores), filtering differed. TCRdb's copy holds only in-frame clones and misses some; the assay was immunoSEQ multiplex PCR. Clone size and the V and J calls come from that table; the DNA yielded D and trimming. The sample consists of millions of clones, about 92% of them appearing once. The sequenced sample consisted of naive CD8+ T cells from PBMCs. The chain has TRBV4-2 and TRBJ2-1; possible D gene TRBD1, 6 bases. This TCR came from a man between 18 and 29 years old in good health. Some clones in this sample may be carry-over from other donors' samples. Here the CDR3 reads CASSQDWGLNNEQFF. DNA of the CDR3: TGTGCCAGCAGCCAAGATTGGGGGCTAAACAATGAGCAGTTCTTC.